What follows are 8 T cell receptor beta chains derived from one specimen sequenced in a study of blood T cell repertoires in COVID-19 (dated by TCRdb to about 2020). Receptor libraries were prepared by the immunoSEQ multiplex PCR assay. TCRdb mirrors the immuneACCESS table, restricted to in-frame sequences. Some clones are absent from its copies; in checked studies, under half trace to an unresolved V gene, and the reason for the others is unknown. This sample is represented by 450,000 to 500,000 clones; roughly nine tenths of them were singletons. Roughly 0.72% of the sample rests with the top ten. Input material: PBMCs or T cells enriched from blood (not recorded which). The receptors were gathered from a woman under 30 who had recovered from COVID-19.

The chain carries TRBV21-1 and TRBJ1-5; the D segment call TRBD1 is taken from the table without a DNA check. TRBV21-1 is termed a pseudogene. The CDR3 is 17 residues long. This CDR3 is CASSKGTPDRYLQPQHF. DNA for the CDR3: TGTGCCAGCAGCAAAGGAACGCCGGACAGATATCTTCAGCCCCAGCATTTT.

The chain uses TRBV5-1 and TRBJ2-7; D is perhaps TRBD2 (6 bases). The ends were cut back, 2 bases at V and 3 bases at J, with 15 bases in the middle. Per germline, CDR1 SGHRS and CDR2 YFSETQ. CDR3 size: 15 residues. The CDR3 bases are TGCGCCAGCAGCTTAGCGGCGGGGCCCTACTACGAGCAGTACTTC. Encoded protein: CASSLAAGPYYEQYF.

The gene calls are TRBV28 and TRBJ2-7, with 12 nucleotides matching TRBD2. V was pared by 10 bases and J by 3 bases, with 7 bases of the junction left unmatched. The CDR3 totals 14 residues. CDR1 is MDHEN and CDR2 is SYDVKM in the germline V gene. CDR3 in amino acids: CATLAGGVLYEQYF. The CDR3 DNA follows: TGTGCCACCCTAGCGGGGGGGGTCCTCTACGAGCAGTACTTC.

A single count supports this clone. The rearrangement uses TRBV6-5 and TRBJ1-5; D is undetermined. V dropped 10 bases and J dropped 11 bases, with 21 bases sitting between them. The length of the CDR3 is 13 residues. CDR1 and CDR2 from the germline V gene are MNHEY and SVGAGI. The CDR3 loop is CATHSPGYGSQHF. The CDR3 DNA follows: TGTGCCACCCACAGCCCGGGGTATGGGTCCCAGCATTTT.

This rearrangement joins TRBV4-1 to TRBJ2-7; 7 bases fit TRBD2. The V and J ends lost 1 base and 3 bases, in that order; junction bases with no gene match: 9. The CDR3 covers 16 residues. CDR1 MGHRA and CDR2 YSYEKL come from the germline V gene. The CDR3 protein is CASSQGEGLSVYEQYF. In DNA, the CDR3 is TGCGCCAGCAGCCAAGGGGAGGGACTAAGCGTCTACGAGCAGTACTTC.

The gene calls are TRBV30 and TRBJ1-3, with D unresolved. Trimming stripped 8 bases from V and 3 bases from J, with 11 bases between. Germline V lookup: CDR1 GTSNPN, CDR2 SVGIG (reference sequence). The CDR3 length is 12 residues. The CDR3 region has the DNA TGTGCCGAGGCGGCTAATGGAAACACCATATATTTT. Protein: CAEAANGNTIYF. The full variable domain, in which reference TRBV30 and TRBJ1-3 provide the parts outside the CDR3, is SQTIHQWPATLVQPVGSPLSLECTVEGTSNPNLYWYRQAAGRGLQLLFYSVGIGQISSEVPQNLSASRPQDRQFILSSKKLLLSDSGFYLCAEAANGNTIYFGEGSWLTVV.

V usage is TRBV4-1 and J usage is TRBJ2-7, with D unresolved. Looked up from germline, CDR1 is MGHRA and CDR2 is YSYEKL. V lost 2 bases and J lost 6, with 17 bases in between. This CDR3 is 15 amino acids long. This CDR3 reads CASSQLDSPKSEQYF. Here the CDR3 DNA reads TGCGCCAGCAGCCAATTAGACTCACCAAAAAGCGAGCAGTACTTC.

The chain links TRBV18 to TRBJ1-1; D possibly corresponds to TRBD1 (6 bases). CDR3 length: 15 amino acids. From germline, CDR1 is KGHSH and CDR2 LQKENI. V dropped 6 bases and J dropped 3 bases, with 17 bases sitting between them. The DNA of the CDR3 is TGTGCCAGCTCCCCCTCCAGGGGATCCGACACTGAAGCTTTCTTT. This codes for CASSPSRGSDTEAFF.